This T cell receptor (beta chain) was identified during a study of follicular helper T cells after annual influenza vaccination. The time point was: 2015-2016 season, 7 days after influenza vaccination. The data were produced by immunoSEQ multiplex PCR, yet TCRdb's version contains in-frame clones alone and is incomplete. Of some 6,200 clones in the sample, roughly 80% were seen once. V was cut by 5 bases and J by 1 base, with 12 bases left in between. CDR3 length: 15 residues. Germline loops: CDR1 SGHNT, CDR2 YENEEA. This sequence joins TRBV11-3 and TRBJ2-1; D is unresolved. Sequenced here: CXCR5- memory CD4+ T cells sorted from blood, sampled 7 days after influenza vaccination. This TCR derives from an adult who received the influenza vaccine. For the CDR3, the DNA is TGTGCCAGCAGCGACCCCATATGGTCCTACAATGAGCAGTTCTTC. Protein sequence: CASSDPIWSYNEQFF.